This T cell receptor (beta chain) was obtained from a study of intratumoral heterogeneity in liver cancer. Whole-study context: Patients were mostly male, median age around 60 years. Findings and caveats of the study: A noted limitation was under-sampling of tumor-infiltrating lymphocytes.

Before surgical resection, these early-stage hepatocellular carcinoma patients received no treatment. No macroscopic necrosis or hemorrhage was seen in sampled areas. TCRdb's copy holds only in-frame clones and misses some; the assay was immunoSEQ multiplex PCR. Of some 20,000 clones listed, around two thirds are singletons. Turning to this clone: Its antigen is as yet unknown.

Sequencing used tumor-adjacent normal tissue, obtained before any cancer treatment. The receptor's source is an older woman with hepatocellular carcinoma.

The CDR3 is CATKGTGNTGELFF. The CDR3 DNA reads as TGTGCCACCAAAGGGACAGGGAACACCGGGGAGCTGTTTTTT. The V call is TRBV6-6, the J call TRBJ2-2; the match to TRBD1 covers 8 bases. CDR3 length equals 14 residues. J was trimmed by 1 base and V by 10 bases; bases with no gene match: 5. Germline V gene lookup returns CDR1 MNHNY and CDR2 SVGAGI (reference sequence).